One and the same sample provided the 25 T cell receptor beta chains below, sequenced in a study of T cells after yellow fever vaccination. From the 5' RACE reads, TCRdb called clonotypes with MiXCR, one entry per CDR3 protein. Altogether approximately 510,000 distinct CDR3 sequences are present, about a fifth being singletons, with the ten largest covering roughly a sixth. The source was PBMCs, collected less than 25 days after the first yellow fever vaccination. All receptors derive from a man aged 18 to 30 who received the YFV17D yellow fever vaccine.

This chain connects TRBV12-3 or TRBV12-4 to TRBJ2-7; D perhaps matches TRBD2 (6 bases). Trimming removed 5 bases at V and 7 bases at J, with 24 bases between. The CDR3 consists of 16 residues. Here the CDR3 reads CASSPDGLLPLWEQYV. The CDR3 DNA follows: TGTGCCAGCAGTCCGGATGGACTACTCCCCCTTTGGGAGCAGTACGTC.

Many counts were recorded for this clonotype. The CDR3 loop reads CASTPRGNSPLHF. CDR3 DNA sequence: TGTGCCAGCACCCCCCGAGGGAATTCACCCCTCCACTTT. The rearrangement links TRBV7-2 to TRBJ1-6; D is uncertain. V was pared by 7 bases and J by 7 bases, with 11 bases between. The CDR3 covers 13 residues. The V gene's germline CDR1 is SGHTA and CDR2 FQGNSA.

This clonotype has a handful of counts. CDR3 amino acids: CASSRDRGSYEQYV. CDR3 bases: TGTGCCAGCAGCCGGGACAGGGGGTCCTACGAGCAGTACGTC. V and J are TRBV28 and TRBJ2-7, with 11 bases aligning to TRBD1. The germline CDR1 and CDR2 sequences are MDHEN and SYDVKM. V lost 6 bases, J lost 1 base, and 2 bases stayed unmatched. CDR3 length equals 14 residues.

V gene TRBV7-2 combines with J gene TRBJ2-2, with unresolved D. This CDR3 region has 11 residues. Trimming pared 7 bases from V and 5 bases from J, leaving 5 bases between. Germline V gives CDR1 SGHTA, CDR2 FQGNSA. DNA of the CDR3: TGTGCCAGCATCCCGACCGGGGAGCTGTTTTTT. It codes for CASIPTGELFF.

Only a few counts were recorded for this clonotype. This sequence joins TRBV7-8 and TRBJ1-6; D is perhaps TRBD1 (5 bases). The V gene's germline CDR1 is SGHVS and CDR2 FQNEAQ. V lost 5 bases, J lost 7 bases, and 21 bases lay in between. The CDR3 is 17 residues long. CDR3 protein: CASSPRRGASRNSPLHF. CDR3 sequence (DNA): TGTGCCAGCAGCCCCAGACGGGGCGCTTCGAGGAATTCACCCCTCCACTTT.

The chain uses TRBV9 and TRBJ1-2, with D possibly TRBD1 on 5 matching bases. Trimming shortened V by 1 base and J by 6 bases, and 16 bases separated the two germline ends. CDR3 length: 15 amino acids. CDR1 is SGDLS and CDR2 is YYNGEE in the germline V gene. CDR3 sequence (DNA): TGTGCCAGCAGCGTACACGGTAGGGGCGGGGATGGCTACACCTTC. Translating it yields CASSVHGRGGDGYTF.

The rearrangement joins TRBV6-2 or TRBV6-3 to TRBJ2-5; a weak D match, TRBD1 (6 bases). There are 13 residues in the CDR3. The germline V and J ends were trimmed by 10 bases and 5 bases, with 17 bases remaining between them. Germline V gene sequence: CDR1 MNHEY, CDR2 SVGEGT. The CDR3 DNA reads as TGTGCCACCTACCAGGGGTCAAGGGAGACCCAGTACTTC. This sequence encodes CATYQGSRETQYF.

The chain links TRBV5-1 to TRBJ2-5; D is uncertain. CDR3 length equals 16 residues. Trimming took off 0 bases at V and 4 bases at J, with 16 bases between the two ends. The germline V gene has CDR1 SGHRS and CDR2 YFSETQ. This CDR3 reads CASSLARPLRGETQYF. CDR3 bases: TGCGCCAGCAGCTTGGCCCGGCCCTTAAGAGGAGAGACCCAGTACTTC.

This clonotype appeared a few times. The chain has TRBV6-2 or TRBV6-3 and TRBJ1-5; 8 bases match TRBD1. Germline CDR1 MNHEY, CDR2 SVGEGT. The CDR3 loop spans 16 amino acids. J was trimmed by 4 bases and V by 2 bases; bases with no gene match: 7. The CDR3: CASSYRTGRSNQPQHF. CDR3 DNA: TGTGCCAGCAGTTACCGGACAGGGCGGTCGAATCAGCCCCAGCATTTT.

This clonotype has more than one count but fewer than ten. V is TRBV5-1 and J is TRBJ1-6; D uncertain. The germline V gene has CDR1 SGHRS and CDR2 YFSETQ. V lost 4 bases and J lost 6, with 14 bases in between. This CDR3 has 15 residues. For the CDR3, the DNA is TGCGCCAGCAGCCCCTCCCCAGGCCCTAATTCACCCCTCCACTTT. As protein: CASSPSPGPNSPLHF. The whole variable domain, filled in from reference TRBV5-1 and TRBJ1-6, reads KAGVTQTPRYLIKTRGQQVTLSCSPISGHRSVSWYQQTPGQGLQFLFEYFSETQRNKGNFPGRFSGRQFSNSRSEMNVSTLELGDSALYLCASSPSPGPNSPLHFGNGTRLTVT.

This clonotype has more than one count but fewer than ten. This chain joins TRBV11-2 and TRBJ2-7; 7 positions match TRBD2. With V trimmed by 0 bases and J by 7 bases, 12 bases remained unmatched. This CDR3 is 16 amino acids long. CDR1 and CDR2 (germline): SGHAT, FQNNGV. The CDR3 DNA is TGTGCCAGCAGCTTAGACTGGGGGGGGGTGAGTTGGGAGCAGTACTTC. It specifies CASSLDWGGVSWEQYF.

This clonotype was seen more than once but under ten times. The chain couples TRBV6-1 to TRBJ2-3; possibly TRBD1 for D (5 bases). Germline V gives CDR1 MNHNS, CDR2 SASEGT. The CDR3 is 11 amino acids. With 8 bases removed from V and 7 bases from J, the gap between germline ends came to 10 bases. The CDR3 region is CASPTAYTQYF. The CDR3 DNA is TGTGCCAGCCCGACAGCTTATACGCAGTATTTT.

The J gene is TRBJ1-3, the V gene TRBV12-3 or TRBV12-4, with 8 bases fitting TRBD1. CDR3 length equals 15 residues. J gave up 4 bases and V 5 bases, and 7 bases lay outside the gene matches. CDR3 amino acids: CASSKRQGPGNTIYF. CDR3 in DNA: TGTGCCAGCAGTAAGAGACAGGGGCCCGGAAACACCATATATTTT.

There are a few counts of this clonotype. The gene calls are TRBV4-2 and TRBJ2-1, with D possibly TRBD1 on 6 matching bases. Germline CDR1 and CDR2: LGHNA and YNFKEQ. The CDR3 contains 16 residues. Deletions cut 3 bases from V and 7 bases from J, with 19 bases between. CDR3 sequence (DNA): TGTGCCAGCAGCCAGGACAGAACTATTCGGGGTAATGAGCAGTTCTTC. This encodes CASSQDRTIRGNEQFF.

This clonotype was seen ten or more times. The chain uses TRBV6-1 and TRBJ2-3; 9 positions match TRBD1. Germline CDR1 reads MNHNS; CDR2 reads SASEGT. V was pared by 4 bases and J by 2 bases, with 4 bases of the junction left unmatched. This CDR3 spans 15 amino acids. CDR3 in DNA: TGTGCCAGCAGTGGACAGGGGGGCCCCACAGATACGCAGTATTTT. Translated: CASSGQGGPTDTQYF.

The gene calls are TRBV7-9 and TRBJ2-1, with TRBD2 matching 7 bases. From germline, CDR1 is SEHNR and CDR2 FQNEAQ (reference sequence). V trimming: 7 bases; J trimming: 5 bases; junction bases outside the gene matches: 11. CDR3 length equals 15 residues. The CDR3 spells CASTLLGGGNNEQFF. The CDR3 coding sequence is TGTGCCAGCACCCTTTTGGGGGGGGGGAACAATGAGCAGTTCTTC.

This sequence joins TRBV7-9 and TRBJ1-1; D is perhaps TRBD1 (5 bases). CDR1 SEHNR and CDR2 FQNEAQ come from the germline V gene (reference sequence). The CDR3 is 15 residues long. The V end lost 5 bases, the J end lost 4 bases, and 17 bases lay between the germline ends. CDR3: CASSPQAGRGTEAFF. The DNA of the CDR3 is TGTGCCAGCAGCCCCCAAGCGGGGCGGGGCACTGAAGCTTTCTTT.

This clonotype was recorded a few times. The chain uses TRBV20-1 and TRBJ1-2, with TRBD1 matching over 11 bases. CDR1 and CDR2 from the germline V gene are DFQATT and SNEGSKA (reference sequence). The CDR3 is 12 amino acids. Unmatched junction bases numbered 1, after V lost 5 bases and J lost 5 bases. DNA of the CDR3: TGCAGTGCTGGACAGGGGGCGTATGGCTACACCTTC. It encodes CSAGQGAYGYTF.

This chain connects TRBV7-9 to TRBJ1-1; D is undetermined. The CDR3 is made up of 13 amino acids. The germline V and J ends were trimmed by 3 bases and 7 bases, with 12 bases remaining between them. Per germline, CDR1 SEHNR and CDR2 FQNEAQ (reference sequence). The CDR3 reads CASSFRPIDEAFF. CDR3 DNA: TGTGCCAGCAGCTTCCGACCAATAGATGAAGCTTTCTTT.

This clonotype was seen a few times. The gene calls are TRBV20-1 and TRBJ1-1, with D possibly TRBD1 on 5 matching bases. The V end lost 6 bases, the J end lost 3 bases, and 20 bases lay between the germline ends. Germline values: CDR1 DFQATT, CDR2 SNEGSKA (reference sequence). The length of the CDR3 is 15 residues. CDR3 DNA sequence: TGCAGTGCAGCCCAGGGAGGAGGGGCCGACACTGAAGCTTTCTTT. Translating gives CSAAQGGGADTEAFF.

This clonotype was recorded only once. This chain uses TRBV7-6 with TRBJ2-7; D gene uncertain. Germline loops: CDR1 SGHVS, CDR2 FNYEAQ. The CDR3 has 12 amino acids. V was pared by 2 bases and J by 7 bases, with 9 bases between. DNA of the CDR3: TGTGCCAGCAGCTTAAGTCCCGGGGAGCAGTACTTC. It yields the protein CASSLSPGEQYF.

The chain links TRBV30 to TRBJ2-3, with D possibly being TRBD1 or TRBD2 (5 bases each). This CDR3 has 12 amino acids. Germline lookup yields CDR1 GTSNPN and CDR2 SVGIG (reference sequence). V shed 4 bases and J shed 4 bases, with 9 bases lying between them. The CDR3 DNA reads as TGTGCCTGGACAGGGAGCGCAGATACGCAGTATTTT. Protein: CAWTGSADTQYF.

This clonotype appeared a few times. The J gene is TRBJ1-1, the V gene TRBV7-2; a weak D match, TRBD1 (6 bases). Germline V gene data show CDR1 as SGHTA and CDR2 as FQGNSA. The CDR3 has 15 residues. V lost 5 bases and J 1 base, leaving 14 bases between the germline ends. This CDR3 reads CASSPIGTRNTEAFF. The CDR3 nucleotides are TGTGCCAGCAGCCCCATCGGGACACGGAACACTGAAGCTTTCTTT.

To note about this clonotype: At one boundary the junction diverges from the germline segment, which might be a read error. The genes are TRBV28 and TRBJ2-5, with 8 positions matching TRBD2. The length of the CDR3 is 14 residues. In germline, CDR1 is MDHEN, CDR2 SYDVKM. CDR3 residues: CSSSLLAAQETQYF. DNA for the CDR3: TGTTCCAGCAGTCTACTAGCGGCCCAAGAGACCCAGTACTTC.

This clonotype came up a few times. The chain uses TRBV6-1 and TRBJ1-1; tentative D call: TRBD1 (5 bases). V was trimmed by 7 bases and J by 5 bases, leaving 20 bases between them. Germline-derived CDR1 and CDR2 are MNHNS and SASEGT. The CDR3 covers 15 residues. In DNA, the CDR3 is TGTGCCAGCATCCCAGCGGGACGGCTGTGGACTGAAGCTTTCTTT. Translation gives CASIPAGRLWTEAFF.